These T cell receptor beta chains were read from a single sample in a study of T-cell reconstitution after alpha-beta-depleted transplantation in children. TCRdb fed the PCR reads into MiXCR, producing one record per CDR3 protein. Counted here are about 900,000 distinct CDR3 sequences, about 29% occurring once; the ten biggest clones make up 28%. The sample in question was PBMCs, mostly from graft donor cells, obtained 360 days after TCRalphabeta/CD19-depleted stem cell transplant. The receptors shown here come from a boy in the first two years of life who had a stem cell transplant for SCID, so the T cells may come from the graft donor. Each CDR3 is given with its conserved first and last residue. D genes are given only for firm matches. Expanded clones are given a class, and other clones once, few, many or no size at all.

d_call	clone_size	v_call	j_call	cdr3_nt	cdr3_aa
TRBD1	few	TRBV24-1	TRBJ2-1	TGTGCCACCAGCACAGGGGGAGACTACAATGAGCAGTTCTTC	CATSTGGDYNEQFF
.	few	TRBV6-5	TRBJ2-3	TGTGCCAGCAGTTACTCCCCGGGAACAGATACGCAGTATTTT	CASSYSPGTDTQYF
.	.	TRBV5-1	TRBJ2-4	TGCGCCAGCAGCGGTGGGGGACATGCGGACATTCAGTACTTC	CASSGGGHADIQYF
TRBD2	.	TRBV2	TRBJ2-2	TGTGCCAGCGGAGTAGCGGGGGGTCCCGGGGAGCTGTTTTTT	CASGVAGGPGELFF
.	few	TRBV10-3	TRBJ2-2	TGTGCCATCAGTGAGTCTGACAGTCTCACCGGGGAGCTGTTTTTT	CAISESDSLTGELFF
.	.	TRBV6-2/TRBV6-3	TRBJ2-2	TGTGCCAGCAGTTACTACAGGGCGAACACCGGGGAGCTGTTTTTT	CASSYYRANTGELFF
.	.	TRBV12-3/TRBV12-4	TRBJ1-6	TGTGCCAGCAGTTTAGTAGATGGGAATTCACCCCTCCACTTT	CASSLVDGNSPLHF
.	.	TRBV12-3/TRBV12-4	TRBJ1-2	TGTGCCAGCAGTTTATCCCTGGGCCGGTCGGGGGGCTACACCTTC	CASSLSLGRSGGYTF
TRBD1	.	TRBV14	TRBJ2-5	TGTGCCAGCAGCCTCTGGGGTAGGGGACAGTCGGTGGGAGAGACCCAGTACTTC	CASSLWGRGQSVGETQYF
.	.	TRBV27	TRBJ1-6	TGTGCCAGCAGTTTCTGGGGTCGGAATTCACCCCTCCACTTT	CASSFWGRNSPLHF
.	few	TRBV18	TRBJ2-7	TGTGCCAGCTCACCATTTGGGAGAGAAGGGTACGAGCAGTACTTC	CASSPFGREGYEQYF
TRBD1	.	TRBV6-1	TRBJ2-1	TGTGCCAGCAGACAGGACAGGGGCCACTACAATGAGCAGTTCTTC	CASRQDRGHYNEQFF
TRBD1	.	TRBV19	TRBJ1-1	TGTGCCAGTAGTATACCGCGACAGGGTCTAACTGAAGCTTTCTTT	CASSIPRQGLTEAFF
.	.	TRBV5-1	TRBJ2-5	TGCGCCAGCAGCCCGGACGCAGCCGTCCAAGAGACCCAGTACTTC	CASSPDAAVQETQYF
TRBD1	.	TRBV6-1	TRBJ1-2	TGTGCCAGCAGTCCATCATCCGGGACAGGGGGACCCCTCCATGGCTACACCTTC	CASSPSSGTGGPLHGYTF
.	.	TRBV10-3	TRBJ2-5	TGTGCCATCAGATCGGGGAGCCAAGAGACCCAGTACTTC	CAIRSGSQETQYF
.	many	TRBV5-1	TRBJ2-7	TGCGCCAGCAGCTTAGAGTCGGGAGCACCCTACGAGCAGTACTTC	CASSLESGAPYEQYF
TRBD2	.	TRBV10-3	TRBJ2-7	TGTGCCATCAGTGACTTTCTAGCGGGGATATCCTACGAGCAGTACTTC	CAISDFLAGISYEQYF
TRBD1	.	TRBV5-6	TRBJ2-2	TGTGCCAGCAGCCAACGACAGGGATGGAACACCGGGGAGCTGTTTTTT	CASSQRQGWNTGELFF
.	many	TRBV20-1	TRBJ2-3	TGCAGTGCTAGAGGGCCCGGGCCGGCCACAGATACGCAGTATTTT	CSARGPGPATDTQYF
.	.	TRBV5-1	TRBJ1-2	TGCGCCAGCAGCTTCAGACAGGCCTATGGCTACACCTTC	CASSFRQAYGYTF
.	few	TRBV2	TRBJ2-3	TGTGCCAGCAGGTTGGGGGCCAGCACAGATACGCAGTATTTT	CASRLGASTDTQYF
TRBD2	.	TRBV25-1	TRBJ2-5	TGTGCCAGCAGTGAATTTGCTAGCGGGTTCCAAGAGACCCAGTACTTC	CASSEFASGFQETQYF
TRBD1	.	TRBV6-1	TRBJ2-4	TGTGCCAGCGGGACAGGGAGGAAAAACATTCAGTACTTC	CASGTGRKNIQYF
.	few	TRBV5-1	TRBJ1-1	TGCGCCAGCATAATGGGGTCCGGGAACACTGAAGCTTTCTTT	CASIMGSGNTEAFF
.	.	TRBV5-1	TRBJ1-6	TGCGCCAGCAGCTTGGAGGAGTTTTTACCCCTCCACTTT	CASSLEEFLPLHF
.	.	TRBV12-3/TRBV12-4	TRBJ2-3	TGTGCCAGCAGACCCCCTAGCAGAGATACGCAGTATTTT	CASRPPSRDTQYF
.	.	TRBV5-1	TRBJ2-2	TGCGCCAGCAGCTTGGCGTCCGGGTCCCCGAACACCGGGGAGCTGTTTTTT	CASSLASGSPNTGELFF
.	.	TRBV2	TRBJ2-3	TGTGCCAGCAGCCTACCGTCATACTCGGCGGATACGCAGTATTTT	CASSLPSYSADTQYF
TRBD2	.	TRBV4-3	TRBJ2-2	TGCGCCAGCAGCCAAGGGTTAATAGCGGGGCGGAACACCGGGGAGCTGTTTTTT	CASSQGLIAGRNTGELFF
.	.	TRBV6-1	TRBJ1-5	TGTGCCAGCAGTCCAAGTGTCCGTAGCAATCAGCCCCAGCATTTT	CASSPSVRSNQPQHF
TRBD2	.	TRBV5-1	TRBJ2-5	TGCGCCAGCACCCCGGCGGCGGGGGGGCGAGAGACCCAGTACTTC	CASTPAAGGRETQYF
.	.	TRBV10-3	TRBJ1-4	TGTGCCATCAGTGACTCTTTGGGCAATGAAAAACTGTTTTTT	CAISDSLGNEKLFF
TRBD1	.	TRBV24-1	TRBJ1-1	TGTGCCACCAGTGAGACAGGGGCTTGGGGTGAAGCTTTCTTT	CATSETGAWGEAFF
TRBD2	few	TRBV6-5	TRBJ2-2	TGTGCCAGCAGTTACTCTAGCGGGGACCTTAAGGGCGGGGAGCTGTTTTTT	CASSYSSGDLKGGELFF
.	few	TRBV12-3/TRBV12-4	TRBJ2-7	TGTGCCAGCAGACGGCGAGGGCAGGGGTCCTACGAGCAGTACTTC	CASRRRGQGSYEQYF
.	.	TRBV6-2/TRBV6-3	TRBJ2-7	TGTGCCAGCAGTTACCCGCGGGCATACGCCTACGAGCAGTACTTC	CASSYPRAYAYEQYF